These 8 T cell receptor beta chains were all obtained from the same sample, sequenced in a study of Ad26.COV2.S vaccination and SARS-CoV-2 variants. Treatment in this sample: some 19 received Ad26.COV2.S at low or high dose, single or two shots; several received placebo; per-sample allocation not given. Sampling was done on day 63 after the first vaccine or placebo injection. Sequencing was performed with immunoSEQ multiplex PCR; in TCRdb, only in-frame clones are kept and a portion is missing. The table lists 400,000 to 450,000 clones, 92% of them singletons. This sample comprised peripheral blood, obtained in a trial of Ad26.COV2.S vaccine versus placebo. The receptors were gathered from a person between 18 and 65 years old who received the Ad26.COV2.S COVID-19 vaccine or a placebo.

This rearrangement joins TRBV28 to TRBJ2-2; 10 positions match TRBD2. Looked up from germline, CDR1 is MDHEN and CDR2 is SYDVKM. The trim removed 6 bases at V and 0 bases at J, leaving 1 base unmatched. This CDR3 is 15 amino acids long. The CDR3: CASSLAGANTGELFF. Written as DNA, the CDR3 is TGTGCCAGCAGCCTAGCGGGAGCGAACACCGGGGAGCTGTTTTTT.

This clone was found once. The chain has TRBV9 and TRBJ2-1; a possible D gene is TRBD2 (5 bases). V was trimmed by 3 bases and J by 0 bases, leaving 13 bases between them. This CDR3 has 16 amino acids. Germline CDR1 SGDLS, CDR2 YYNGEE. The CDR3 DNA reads TGTGCCAGCAGCGACCCGCGGGCTAGCTCCTACAATGAGCAGTTCTTC. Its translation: CASSDPRASSYNEQFF.

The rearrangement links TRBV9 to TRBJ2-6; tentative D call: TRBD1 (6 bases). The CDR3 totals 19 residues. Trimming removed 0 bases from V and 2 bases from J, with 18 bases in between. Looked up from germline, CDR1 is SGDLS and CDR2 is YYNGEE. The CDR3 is CASSVGPGVEFAGANVLTF. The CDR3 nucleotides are TGTGCCAGCAGCGTAGGACCAGGGGTTGAATTTGCTGGGGCCAACGTCCTGACTTTC. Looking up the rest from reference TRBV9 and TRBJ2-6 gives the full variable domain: DSGVTQTPKHLITATGQRVTLRCSPRSGDLSVYWYQQSLDQGLQFLIQYYNGEERAKGNILERFSAQQFPDLHSELNLSSLELGDSALYFCASSVGPGVEFAGANVLTFGAGSRLTVL.

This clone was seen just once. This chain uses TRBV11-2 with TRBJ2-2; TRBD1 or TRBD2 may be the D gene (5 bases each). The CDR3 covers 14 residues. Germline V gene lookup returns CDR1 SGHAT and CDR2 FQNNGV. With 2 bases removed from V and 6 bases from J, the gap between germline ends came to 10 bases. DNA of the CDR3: TGTGCCAGCAGCTTAATCTGGGGGTCCGGGGAGCTGTTTTTT. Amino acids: CASSLIWGSGELFF.

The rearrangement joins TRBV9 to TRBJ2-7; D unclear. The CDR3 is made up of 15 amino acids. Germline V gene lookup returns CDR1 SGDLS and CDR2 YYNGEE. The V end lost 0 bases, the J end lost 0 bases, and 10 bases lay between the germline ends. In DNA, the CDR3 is TGTGCCAGCAGCGTAGGCCCTGACACCTCCTACGAGCAGTACTTC. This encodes CASSVGPDTSYEQYF.

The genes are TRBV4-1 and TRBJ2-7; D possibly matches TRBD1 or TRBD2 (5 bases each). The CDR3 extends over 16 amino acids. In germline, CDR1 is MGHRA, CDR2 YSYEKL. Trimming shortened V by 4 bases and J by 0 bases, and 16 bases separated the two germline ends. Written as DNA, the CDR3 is TGCGCCAGCAGCCCTACCCTCCGGGACGACTCCTACGAGCAGTACTTC. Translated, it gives CASSPTLRDDSYEQYF.

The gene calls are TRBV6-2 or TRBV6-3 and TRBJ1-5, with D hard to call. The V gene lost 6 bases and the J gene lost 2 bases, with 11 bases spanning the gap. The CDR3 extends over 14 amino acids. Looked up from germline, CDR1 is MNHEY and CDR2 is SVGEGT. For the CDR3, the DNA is TGTGCCAGCAGCCGTGACGGGGGCAATCAGCCCCAGCATTTT. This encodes CASSRDGGNQPQHF.

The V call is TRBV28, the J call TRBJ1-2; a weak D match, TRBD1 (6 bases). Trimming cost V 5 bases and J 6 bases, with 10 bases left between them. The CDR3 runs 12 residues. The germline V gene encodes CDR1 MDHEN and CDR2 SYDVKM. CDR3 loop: CASSPTGNGYTF. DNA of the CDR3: TGTGCCAGCAGTCCCACAGGGAATGGCTACACCTTC.